This TCR beta chain originates from a study of blood T cell repertoires in COVID-19. Study-level background: The analysed material was cDNA or gDNA that came from T cells, B-cell-depleted T cells, or PBMCs.

Germline lookup yields CDR1 SGHVS and CDR2 FNYEAQ. V dropped 5 bases and J dropped 0 bases, with 8 bases sitting between them. The CDR3 has 14 amino acids. Assignment of participants to cohorts was predicated upon participant-reported clinical history. This clone was counted once. Per the study methods: Amplification of reference gene primers provided the estimated nucleated cell counts. The protocol was immunoSEQ multiplex PCR, while the TCRdb copy is restricted to in-frame clones and leaves out a portion. D and trimming were read from the DNA, whereas the V and J calls and clone size are those reported in that table. The table lists roughly 250,000 clones, around 88% of them singletons, with 3.3% in the top ten.

This clonotype originated in a woman in her forties with acute COVID-19. Sequenced material: PBMCs or T cells enriched from blood (not recorded which). V gene TRBV7-6 combines with J gene TRBJ1-3; D remains ambiguous. The CDR3 protein is CASSQRSSGNTIYF. The DNA of the CDR3 is TGTGCCAGCAGCCAGAGGTCCTCTGGAAACACCATATATTTT.